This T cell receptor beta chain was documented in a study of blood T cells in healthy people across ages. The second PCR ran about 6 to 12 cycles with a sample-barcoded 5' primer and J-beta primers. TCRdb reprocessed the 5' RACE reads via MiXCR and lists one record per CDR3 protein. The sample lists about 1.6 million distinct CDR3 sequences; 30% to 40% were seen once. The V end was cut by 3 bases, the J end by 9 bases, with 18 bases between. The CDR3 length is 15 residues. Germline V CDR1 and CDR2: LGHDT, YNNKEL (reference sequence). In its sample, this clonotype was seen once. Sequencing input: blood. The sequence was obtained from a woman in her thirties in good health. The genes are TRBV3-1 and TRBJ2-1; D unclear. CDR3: CASSHEPAYYGEQFF. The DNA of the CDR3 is TGTGCCAGCAGCCACGAACCCGCCTACTACGGTGAGCAGTTCTTC.